Presented here are 3 T cell receptor beta chains from one specimen sequenced in a study of cytomegalovirus exposure and HLA in healthy donors (TCRdb year 2017). Libraries came from the immunoSEQ multiplex PCR assay. For the multiplex PCR, a mixture combining 60 forward primers for TCR Vbeta segments and 13 reverse primers for TCR Jbeta segments was used. Drawn from immuneACCESS, this table holds only the in-frame rearrangements with V and J called that TCRdb kept. Clones are partly lost; checked studies trace under half to an unresolved V gene and leave the rest unexplained. In all, the sample holds approximately 97,000 clones, and around 84% of those were seen once. Approximately 4% of the sample is taken by the ten largest. The specimen sequenced was PBMCs. The receptors derive from a woman in her 40s in good health and CMV-seropositive.

The CDR3 sequence is CASSYLIGSGRGDNEQFF. Written as DNA, the CDR3 is TGTGCCAGCAGCTACCTAATCGGTAGCGGGAGAGGAGACAATGAGCAGTTCTTC. This sequence joins TRBV9 and TRBJ2-1; the match to TRBD2 covers 9 bases. This CDR3 has 18 residues. Germline values: CDR1 SGDLS, CDR2 YYNGEE. The J segment lost 5 bases and the V segment lost 4 bases, leaving 16 bases of the junction unmatched.

The chain recombines TRBV18 with TRBJ2-5; D is possibly TRBD2 (6 bases). Germline V lookup: CDR1 KGHSH, CDR2 LQKENI. This CDR3 comprises 14 residues. V was clipped by 3 bases and J by 5 bases, with 13 bases between them. CDR3 protein: CASSPPSVSETQYF. CDR3 sequence (DNA): TGTGCCAGCTCACCTCCTAGCGTGTCGGAGACCCAGTACTTC.

This clone was detected only a few times. The chain employs TRBV2 and TRBJ1-1; 7 positions match TRBD1. Germline V gene data show CDR1 as SNHLY and CDR2 as FYNNEI. This CDR3 has 13 residues. V trimming: 6 bases; J trimming: 4 bases; junction bases outside the gene matches: 5. CDR3 amino acids: CASRLTGITEAFF. DNA of the CDR3: TGTGCCAGCAGGCTGACAGGGATCACTGAAGCTTTCTTT.